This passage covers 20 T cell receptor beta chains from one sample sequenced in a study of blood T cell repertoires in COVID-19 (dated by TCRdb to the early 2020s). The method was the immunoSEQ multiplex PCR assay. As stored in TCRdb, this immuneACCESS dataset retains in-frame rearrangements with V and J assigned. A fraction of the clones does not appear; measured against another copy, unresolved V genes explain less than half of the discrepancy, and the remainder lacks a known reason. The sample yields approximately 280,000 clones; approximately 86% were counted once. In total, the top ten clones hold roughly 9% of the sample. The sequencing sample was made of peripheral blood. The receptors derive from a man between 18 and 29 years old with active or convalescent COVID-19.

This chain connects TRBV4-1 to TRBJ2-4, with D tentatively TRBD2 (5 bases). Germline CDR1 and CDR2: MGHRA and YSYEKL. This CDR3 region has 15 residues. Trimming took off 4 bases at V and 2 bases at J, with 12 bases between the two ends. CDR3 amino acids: CASSLVHGTKNIQYF. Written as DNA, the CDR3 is TGCGCCAGCAGCCTTGTCCACGGGACCAAAAACATTCAGTACTTC.

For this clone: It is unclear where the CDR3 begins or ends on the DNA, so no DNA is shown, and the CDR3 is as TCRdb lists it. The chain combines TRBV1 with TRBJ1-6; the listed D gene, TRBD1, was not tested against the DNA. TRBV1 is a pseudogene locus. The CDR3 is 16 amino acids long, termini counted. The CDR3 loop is CTSSRRWGRGNSPLHF.

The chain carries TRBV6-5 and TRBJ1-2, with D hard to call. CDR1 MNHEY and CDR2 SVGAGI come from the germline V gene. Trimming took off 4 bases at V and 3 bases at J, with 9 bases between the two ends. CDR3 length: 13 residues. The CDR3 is CASSSRGHYGYTF. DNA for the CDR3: TGTGCCAGCAGTTCCCGGGGTCACTATGGCTACACCTTC.

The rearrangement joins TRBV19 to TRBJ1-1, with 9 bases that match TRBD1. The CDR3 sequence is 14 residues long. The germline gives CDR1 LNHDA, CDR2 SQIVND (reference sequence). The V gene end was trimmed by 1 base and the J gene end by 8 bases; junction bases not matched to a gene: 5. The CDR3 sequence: CASSIGTGGPEAFF. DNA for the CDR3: TGTGCCAGTAGTATAGGTACAGGGGGCCCCGAAGCTTTCTTT.

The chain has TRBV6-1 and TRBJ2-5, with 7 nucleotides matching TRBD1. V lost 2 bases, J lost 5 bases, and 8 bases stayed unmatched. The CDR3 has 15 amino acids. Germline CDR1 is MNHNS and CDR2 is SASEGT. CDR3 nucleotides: TGTGCCAGCAGTGAATTCCCGACAGGGAGTGAGACCCAGTACTTC. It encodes CASSEFPTGSETQYF.

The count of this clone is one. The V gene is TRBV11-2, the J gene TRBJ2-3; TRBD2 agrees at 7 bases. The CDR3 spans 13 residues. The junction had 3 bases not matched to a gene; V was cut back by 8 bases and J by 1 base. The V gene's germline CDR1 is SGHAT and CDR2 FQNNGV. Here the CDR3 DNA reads TGTGCCAGCCTAGCGGCGGGCACAGATACGCAGTATTTT. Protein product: CASLAAGTDTQYF.

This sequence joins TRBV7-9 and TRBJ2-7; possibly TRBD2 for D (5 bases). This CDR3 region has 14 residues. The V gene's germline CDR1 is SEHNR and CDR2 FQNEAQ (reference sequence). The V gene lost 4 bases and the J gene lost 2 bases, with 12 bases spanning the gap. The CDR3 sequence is CASSSRRDTYEQYF. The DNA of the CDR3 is TGTGCCAGCAGCTCTAGACGGGATACCTACGAGCAGTACTTC.

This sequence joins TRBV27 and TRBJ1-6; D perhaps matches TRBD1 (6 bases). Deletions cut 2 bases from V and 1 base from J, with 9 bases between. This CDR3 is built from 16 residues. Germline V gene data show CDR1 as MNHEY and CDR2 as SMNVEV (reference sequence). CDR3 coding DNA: TGTGCCAGCAGTTTAAGAGGGGGTTCCTATAATTCACCCCTCCACTTT. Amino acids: CASSLRGGSYNSPLHF.

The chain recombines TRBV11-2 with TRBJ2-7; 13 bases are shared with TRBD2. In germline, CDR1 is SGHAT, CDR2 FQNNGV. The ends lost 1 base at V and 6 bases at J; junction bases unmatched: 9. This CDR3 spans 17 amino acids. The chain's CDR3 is CASSLVGLAGATFEQYF. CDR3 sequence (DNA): TGTGCCAGCAGCTTAGTCGGACTAGCGGGGGCTACTTTCGAGCAGTACTTC. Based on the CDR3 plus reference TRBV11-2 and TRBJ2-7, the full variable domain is EAGVAQSPRYKIIEKRQSVAFWCNPISGHATLYWYQQILGQGPKLLIQFQNNGVVDDSQLPKDRFSAERLKGVDSTLKIQPAKLEDSAVYLCASSLVGLAGATFEQYFGPGTRLTVT.

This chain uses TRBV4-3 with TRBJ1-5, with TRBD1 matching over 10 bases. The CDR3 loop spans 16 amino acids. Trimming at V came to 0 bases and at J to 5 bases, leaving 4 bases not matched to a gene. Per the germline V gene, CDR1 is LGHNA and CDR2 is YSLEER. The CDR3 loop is CASSQEAGQGHQPQHF. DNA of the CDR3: TGCGCCAGCAGCCAAGAGGCGGGACAGGGGCATCAGCCCCAGCATTTT.

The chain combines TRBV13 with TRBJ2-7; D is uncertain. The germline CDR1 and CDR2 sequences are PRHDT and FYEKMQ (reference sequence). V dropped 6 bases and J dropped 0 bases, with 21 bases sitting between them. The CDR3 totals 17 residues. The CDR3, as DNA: TGTGCCAGCAGTTCCTATACCCAGGAACACCCCTCCTACGAGCAGTACTTC. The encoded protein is CASSSYTQEHPSYEQYF.

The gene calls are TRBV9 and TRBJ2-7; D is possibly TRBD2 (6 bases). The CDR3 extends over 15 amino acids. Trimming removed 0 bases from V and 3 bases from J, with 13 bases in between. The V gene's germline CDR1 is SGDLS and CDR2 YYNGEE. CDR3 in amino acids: CASSVEAGSYYEQYF. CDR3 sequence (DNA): TGTGCCAGCAGCGTAGAGGCGGGGTCGTACTACGAGCAGTACTTC. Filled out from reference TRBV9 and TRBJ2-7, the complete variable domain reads DSGVTQTPKHLITATGQRVTLRCSPRSGDLSVYWYQQSLDQGLQFLIQYYNGEERAKGNILERFSAQQFPDLHSELNLSSLELGDSALYFCASSVEAGSYYEQYFGPGTRLTVT.

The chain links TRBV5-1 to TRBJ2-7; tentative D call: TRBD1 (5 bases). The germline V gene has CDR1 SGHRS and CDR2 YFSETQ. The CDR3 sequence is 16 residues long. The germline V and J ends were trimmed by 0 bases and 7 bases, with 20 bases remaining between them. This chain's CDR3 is CASSLVPRQGPIEQYF. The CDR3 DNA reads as TGCGCCAGCAGCTTGGTTCCCCGGCAGGGCCCCATTGAGCAGTACTTC.

The CDR3 nucleotides are TGTGCCAGCACGTTACAGGGCTTGGGGGAAAAACTGTTTTTT. Translating gives CASTLQGLGEKLFF. The rearrangement links TRBV5-6 to TRBJ1-4; a weak D match, TRBD1 (6 bases). The CDR3 has 14 amino acids. Trimming left V 6 bases short and J 8 bases short, with 17 bases between. Germline V gives CDR1 SGHDT, CDR2 YYEEEE. Together with reference TRBV5-6 and TRBJ1-4, the CDR3 gives the full variable domain: DAGVTQSPTHLIKTRGQQVTLRCSPKSGHDTVSWYQQALGQGPQFIFQYYEEEERQRGNFPDRFSGHQFPNYSSELNVNALLLGDSALYLCASTLQGLGEKLFFGSGTQLSVL.

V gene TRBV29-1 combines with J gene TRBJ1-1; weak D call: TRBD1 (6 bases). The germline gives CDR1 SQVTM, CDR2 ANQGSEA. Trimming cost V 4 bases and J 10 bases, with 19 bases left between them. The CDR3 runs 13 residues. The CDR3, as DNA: TGCAGCGTTGGGGCCAGGGGATCCAAGGGAGCTTTCTTT. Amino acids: CSVGARGSKGAFF.

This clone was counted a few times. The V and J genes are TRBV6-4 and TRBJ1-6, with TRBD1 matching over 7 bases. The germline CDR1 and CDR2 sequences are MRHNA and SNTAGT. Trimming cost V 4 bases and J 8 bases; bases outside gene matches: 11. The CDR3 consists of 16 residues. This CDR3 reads CASSGDRDRQDSPLHF. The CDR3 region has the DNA TGTGCCAGCAGTGGAGACCGGGACAGACAAGATTCACCCCTCCACTTT.

This CDR3 reads CASSHPRDREVQETQYF. The CDR3 DNA follows: TGTGCCAGCAGCCACCCCCGGGACAGGGAGGTTCAAGAGACCCAGTACTTC. V usage is TRBV11-2 and J usage is TRBJ2-5; TRBD1 agrees at 9 bases. The ends lost 5 bases at V and 2 bases at J; junction bases unmatched: 12. The CDR3 length is 17 residues. Germline loops: CDR1 SGHAT, CDR2 FQNNGV. The whole variable domain, filled in from reference TRBV11-2 and TRBJ2-5, reads EAGVAQSPRYKIIEKRQSVAFWCNPISGHATLYWYQQILGQGPKLLIQFQNNGVVDDSQLPKDRFSAERLKGVDSTLKIQPAKLEDSAVYLCASSHPRDREVQETQYFGPGTRLLVL.

The CDR3: CASSGNHRSNEKLFF. The CDR3 DNA sequence: TGTGCCAGCAGCGGCAATCACAGGTCTAATGAAAAACTGTTTTTT. V is TRBV7-9 and J is TRBJ1-4; maybe TRBD1 (5 bases). CDR3 length equals 15 residues. Germline CDR1 SEHNR, CDR2 FQNEAQ (reference sequence). Trimming cost V 5 bases and J 3 bases, with 13 bases left between them.

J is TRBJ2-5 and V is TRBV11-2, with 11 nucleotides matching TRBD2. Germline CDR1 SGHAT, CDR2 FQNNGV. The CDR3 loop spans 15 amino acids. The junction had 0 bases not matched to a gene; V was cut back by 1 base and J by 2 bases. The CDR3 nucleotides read TGTGCCAGCAGCTTAGCTAGCGGGGGGCAAGAGACCCAGTACTTC. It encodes CASSLASGGQETQYF.

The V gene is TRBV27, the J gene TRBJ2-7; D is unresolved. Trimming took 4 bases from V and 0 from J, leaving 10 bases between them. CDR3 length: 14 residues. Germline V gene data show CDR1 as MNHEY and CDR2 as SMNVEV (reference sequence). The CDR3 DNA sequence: TGTGCCAGCAGTTCCTTCGCAGGCTCCTACGAGCAGTACTTC. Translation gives CASSSFAGSYEQYF.